These T cell receptor beta chains were read from a single sample in a study of vaccination effects on CD4 cells after COVID-19. Antigens of these TCRs are unknown. The repertoire was sequenced with immunoSEQ multiplex PCR; TCRdb's copy has only in-frame clones and lacks some. The table records 65,000 to 70,000 clones, about 80% of them present only once. The sequenced sample was CD4+ T cells from PBMCs cultured with HCoV-OC43 spike peptides, obtained after COVID-19 vaccination. These receptors were taken from a human donor who received a COVID-19 vaccine. Each CDR3 is given with its conserved first and last residue. The D gene is left open where the match is weak. Clone size is stated in some rows and not others, as once, few, many or a class when expanded.

V	D	J	size	DNA	CDR3
TRBV29-1	TRBD1	TRBJ1-3	-	TGCAGCGTCGACGACAGGGCTGGAAACACCATATATTTT	CSVDDRAGNTIYF
TRBV7-9	TRBD1	TRBJ2-1	few	TGTGCCAGCAGCTTGGCGGGACAGGGGGCGGGTGAGCAGTTCTTC	CASSLAGQGAGEQFF
TRBV4-3	TRBD1	TRBJ1-1	-	TGCGCCAGCAGCCAAACTAGGGACAGGGTGGCGACTGAAGCTTTCTTT	CASSQTRDRVATEAFF
TRBV3-1/TRBV3-2	-	TRBJ1-2	-	TGTGCCAGCAGCCAACGGGACAACTATGGCTACACCTTC	CASSQRDNYGYTF
TRBV7-2	TRBD1	TRBJ1-6	-	TGTGCCAGCAGCTTAGCAGGGGGCGTATATAATTCACCCCTCCACTTT	CASSLAGGVYNSPLHF
TRBV5-6	-	TRBJ2-3	-	TGTGCCAGCAGTTCAGGGCGTCAAGATACGCAGTATTTT	CASSSGRQDTQYF
TRBV10-3	-	TRBJ1-3	few	TGTGCCATCAGTGACACAGGGAACACCATATATTTT	CAISDTGNTIYF
TRBV27	-	TRBJ1-6	-	TGTGCCAGCAGTCTCGGGGGCAATTCACCCCTCCACTTT	CASSLGGNSPLHF
TRBV7-8	TRBD2	TRBJ2-1	once	TGTGCCAGCAGCTTTAGCGGGGGGTTTGCTTATGAGCAGTTCTTC	CASSFSGGFAYEQFF
TRBV6-5	-	TRBJ2-2	-	TGTGCCAGCTGTAGAACGAACACCGGGGAGCTGTTTTTT	CASCRTNTGELFF
TRBV5-4	-	TRBJ2-3	-	TGTGCCAGCAGCAGAGCTAGCACAGATACGCAGTATTTT	CASSRASTDTQYF
TRBV24-1	-	TRBJ1-5	-	TGTGCCACCAGTGATTTCTCTAACAGGGTTAGCAATCAGCCCCAGCATTTT	CATSDFSNRVSNQPQHF
TRBV19	-	TRBJ1-2	-	TGTGCCAGTAGTATCCGGAATAGACACCTCGCGGATGGCTACACCTTC	CASSIRNRHLADGYTF
TRBV11-2	-	TRBJ2-3	few	TGTGCCAGCAGCTCCCGGGAGACAGCTACGCAGTATTTT	CASSSRETATQYF
TRBV4-1	-	TRBJ1-3	few	TGCGCCAGCAGCCAAGTTGGGCGTAAGCTGTCTGGAAACACCATATATTTT	CASSQVGRKLSGNTIYF
TRBV7-2	-	TRBJ1-5	-	TGTGCCAGCAGCGTATCCGGGCCGACTGAGTATAGCAATCAGCCCCAGCATTTT	CASSVSGPTEYSNQPQHF
TRBV7-8	-	TRBJ1-1	once	TGTGCCAGCAGCTTAGCTCGAGGTCAGGCTAAGAACACTGAAGCTTTCTTT	CASSLARGQAKNTEAFF
TRBV7-9	-	TRBJ2-2	-	TGTGCCAGCAGCTCTGTAGGAGCGAACACCGGGGAGCTGTTTTTT	CASSSVGANTGELFF
TRBV2	TRBD1	TRBJ1-2	-	TGTGCCGGCGACAGGGACCAGTTACTCTATGGCTACACCTTC	CAGDRDQLLYGYTF
TRBV9	-	TRBJ1-3	-	TGTGCCAGCAGCCCCAAAGCTGGGGCTGGAAACACCATATATTTT	CASSPKAGAGNTIYF
TRBV19	-	TRBJ1-1	-	TGTGCCAGTAGTTCAGGAGGACGGACTGAAGCTTTCTTT	CASSSGGRTEAFF
TRBV10-2	TRBD1	TRBJ1-2	few	TGCGCCAGCAGTGACGGCAGGGGGCGGAATGGCTACACCTTC	CASSDGRGRNGYTF
TRBV19	-	TRBJ1-4	-	TGTGCCAGTAGTAGCTCAGGAAGGGGGAGTGGTGAAAAACTGTTTTTT	CASSSSGRGSGEKLFF
TRBV6-4	TRBD2	TRBJ2-1	-	TGTGCCAGCAGTCGACTAGCGGGGGGGTATAGTGAGCAGTTCTTC	CASSRLAGGYSEQFF
TRBV6-5	-	TRBJ2-3	-	TGTGCCAGCAGACCTGACAGTTCTAGCACAGATACGCAGTATTTT	CASRPDSSSTDTQYF
TRBV24-1	-	TRBJ1-4	-	TGTGCCACCAGTGAAGGGGCCTTCGCCTATGAAAAACTGTTTTTT	CATSEGAFAYEKLFF
TRBV12-5	-	TRBJ2-5	-	TGTGCTAGTGGACATAGACAGGCCGAACAAGAGACCCAGTACTTC	CASGHRQAEQETQYF
TRBV20-1	-	TRBJ2-3	-	TGCAGTGCTAGTGTGGGGACTGGCACAGATACGCAGTATTTT	CSASVGTGTDTQYF
TRBV4-1	-	TRBJ1-4	-	TGCGCCAGCAGCCCACAAGGGGGGACCGGCACCGTCGAAAAACTGTTTTTT	CASSPQGGTGTVEKLFF
TRBV28	-	TRBJ2-3	-	TGTGCCAGCAGTTTGGGCAGGGAGGATACGCAGTATTTT	CASSLGREDTQYF
TRBV20-1	-	TRBJ1-1	few	TGCAGTGCTAGTGGAGGGAGAACTGAAGCTTTCTTT	CSASGGRTEAFF
TRBV24-1	TRBD1	TRBJ1-5	-	TGTGCCACCAGTGATTCGAGGACAGGGGGTATGCAGCCCCAGCATTTT	CATSDSRTGGMQPQHF
TRBV3-1/TRBV3-2	-	TRBJ2-2	-	TGTGCCAGCAGGCAGGAGGGGTACACCGGGGAGCTGTTTTTT	CASRQEGYTGELFF
TRBV12-5	-	TRBJ1-5	-	TGTGCTAGTGGCCCTACTTCCGGGACGGGGGACTATCAGCCCCAGCATTTT	CASGPTSGTGDYQPQHF
TRBV18	-	TRBJ1-1	-	TGTGCCAGCTCACCTTACGGTCCAGGGCAAAACACTGAAGCTTTCTTT	CASSPYGPGQNTEAFF
TRBV28	-	TRBJ1-1	-	TGTGCCAGCAATCTGTCAGGGACCCCTCTGGCTGAGCGGGCTTTCTTT	CASNLSGTPLAERAFF
TRBV6-1	TRBD1	TRBJ1-5	-	TGTGCCAGCAGTGACGGGACAGGGTGGAATCAGCCCCAGCATTTT	CASSDGTGWNQPQHF
TRBV11-3	TRBD1	TRBJ2-1	-	TGTGCCAGCAGCTTAGTAGGACAGGGGTTGTACAATGAGCAGTTCTTC	CASSLVGQGLYNEQFF
TRBV9	-	TRBJ1-3	-	TGTGCCAGCAGCTTCAACAGTGGGATTTCTGGAAACACCATATATTTT	CASSFNSGISGNTIYF
TRBV10-3	TRBD2	TRBJ2-5	-	TGTGCCATCAGTCCATCATTGGGACTAGCGGGAGGGGGGGAGGAGACCCAGTACTTC	CAISPSLGLAGGGEETQYF
TRBV19	TRBD1	TRBJ2-1	once	TGTGCCAGTAGGGGACAGGAAGGGCGCAATGAGCAGTTCTTC	CASRGQEGRNEQFF
TRBV5-1	-	TRBJ1-2	once	TGCGCCAGCAGCCTTGCGGCAGGGTCGAACTATGGCTACACCTTC	CASSLAAGSNYGYTF
TRBV28	TRBD2	TRBJ2-3	-	TGTGCCAGAGTCCCCACTCTTAAGCGGGAGGACACAGATACGCAGTATTTT	CARVPTLKREDTDTQYF
TRBV2	TRBD1	TRBJ1-6	-	TGTGCCAGCAGCGACCCGGGACAGGGAGCGAATTCACCCCTCCACTTT	CASSDPGQGANSPLHF
TRBV7-9	TRBD1	TRBJ1-5	-	TGTGCCAGCAGCATTTGGCTGGGACAGACCAGTGGGCAGCCCCAGCATTTT	CASSIWLGQTSGQPQHF
TRBV3-1/TRBV3-2	-	TRBJ1-2	-	TGTGCCAGCAGCCGGGCTAACTATGGCTACACCTTC	CASSRANYGYTF
TRBV2	-	TRBJ1-2	-	TGTGCCAGCACGGGACAAATCTATGGCTACACCTTC	CASTGQIYGYTF
TRBV3-1/TRBV3-2	-	TRBJ2-5	-	TGTGCCAGCAGCCATAGCAGCCAAGAGACCCAGTACTTC	CASSHSSQETQYF